This T cell receptor (beta chain) was observed in a study of post-analysis software for immune sequencing data (dated by TCRdb to the mid-2010s). With respect to the entire study: Relapsing-remitting, secondary progressive and progressive-relapsing multiple sclerosis were recorded as disease courses, and subtype annotation was lacking for some patients. A subset of samples was prepared in parallel using single-end sample barcoding, then pooled and co-amplified after Illumina adapter ligation. Patient repertoires were compared against 11 previously published healthy control repertoires from donors aged roughly 6 to 28 years. Study-level results and caveats: Compared with controls, multiple sclerosis patients had significantly lower normalized Chao1 diversity, a finding suggesting substantial peripheral T-cell clonal expansion. Direct clustering with F measure revealed strong co-clustering of samples prepared in the same batch, which led to a batch-effect correction. The multiple sclerosis patient group was slightly younger than the control group. Roughly 5 TRBV segments, including TRBV5-6, TRBV5-1 and TRBV20-1, were significantly more frequent in patients than controls.

To demonstrate the VDJtools post-analysis software, TCR beta repertoires were profiled from the peripheral blood of about 13 young patients with multiple sclerosis. The patients with multiple sclerosis were children and adolescents between about 6 and 15 years of age. A note on this clonotype: The antigen it recognizes is unknown. No quality values exist for individual bases; no much larger clone is one base distant.

The library was prepared using PCR. Sequencing used an Illumina HiSeq 2500. Unique molecular identifiers were incorporated into TCR beta cDNA libraries to reduce PCR and sequencing biases. Every 1 to 10 million input T cells yielded roughly 0.5 million cDNA molecules, meaning each molecule approximated one T cell. The patient libraries were prepared and sequenced using the same protocol as the earlier healthy control dataset. Samples belonging to the same batch were prepared together, multiplexed and sequenced on a shared HiSeq lane. Processing in the source paper ran as follows. Raw barcoded reads were processed with MIGEC, discarding single-read molecular identifier groups before consensus assembly and CDR3 extraction. Clonotype tables were post-analysed with VDJtools, and diversity was normalized by down-sampling all datasets to the smallest sample size. Repertoire overlap clustering matched CDR3 amino acid but not nucleotide sequences to correct batch-related cross-sample contamination. TCRdb redid the processing of the public reads, applying fastp at Q25 and MiXCR, and retained in-frame beta chains. Merged by CDR3 protein, the rows form single entries marked with the most common genes and DNA. The V and J calls reflect TCRdb's pipeline rather than the authors' work. This sample gives hundreds of thousands of distinct CDR3 sequences in total; roughly 40% of them show up just once. Clones ranked in the top ten supply around 8% of the sample.

Reading the germline V gene gives CDR1 SGHRS and CDR2 YFSETQ. Here V drops 1 base and J drops 6 bases, and the junction holds 10 bases not matched to any gene. CDR3 length: 16 amino acids, cysteine to phenylalanine. The sequence is cut down to CDR3 DNA, 48 bases in frame from base 1. This sequence uses TRBV5-1 and TRBJ2-5, and 9 junction bases match TRBD1. What was sequenced was blood. This TCR was recovered from a girl aged 2-15 years with multiple sclerosis. The DNA sequence reads TGCGCCAGCAGCTTGACAGGGGGCCAAGTTAGGAAGACCCAGTACTTC. It encodes CASSLTGGQVRKTQYF.